The T cell receptor (beta chain) described here comes from a study of T cells after posttransplantation cyclophosphamide. J gave up 5 bases and V 7 bases, and 10 bases lay outside the gene matches. CDR3 size: 15 residues. CDR1 and CDR2 from the germline V gene are MNHEY and SMNVEV (reference sequence). This clone appeared many times. Using immunoSEQ multiplex PCR, the repertoire was profiled, and TCRdb retains in-frame clones only, with some absent. This set yields roughly 49,000 clones and no singletons; the top ten hold roughly 2.2%. J is TRBJ2-3 and V is TRBV27; TRBD1 matches at 9 bases. This TCR was recovered from a man aged 40-55 years in good health, CMV-negative, and a related stem cell transplant donor. The sequenced sample consisted of PBMCs. The CDR3 here is CASTRSGQGIDTQYF. CDR3 DNA sequence: TGTGCCAGCACTAGATCGGGACAGGGTATAGATACGCAGTATTTT.